This T cell receptor (beta chain) was profiled in a study of blood T cells in healthy people across ages. Study-level results: From one million sequenced T cells, diversity estimates were lower bounds. With unsorted PBMCs, a conclusive comparison of naive versus antigen-experienced cells was not possible. Unknown donor CMV status possibly confounded expanded clonotype changes.

Next came a second PCR, run for about 7 to 12 cycles, which used a sample-barcoded 5' primer along with a J-beta primer mix. Each cDNA molecule received a tag from a template-switch adaptor that had 12 random nucleotides. TCRdb reprocessed the 5' RACE reads via MiXCR and lists one record per CDR3 protein. Here the sample spans 1.4 million to 1.5 million distinct CDR3 sequences, roughly 45% being singletons. This clonotype occurred a few times. Its target is not known. The CDR3 runs 16 residues. Germline V gene data show CDR1 as SGHTA and CDR2 as FQGNSA. Trimming took 5 bases from V and 6 from J; bases not matched to a gene: 9.

The TCR comes from a woman under 30 in good health. What was sequenced was blood. V gene TRBV7-2 combines with J gene TRBJ2-3; 12 nucleotides line up with TRBD2. CDR3 in amino acids: CASSARLAGDWDTQYF. For the CDR3, the DNA is TGTGCCAGCAGCGCCCGACTAGCGGGAGATTGGGATACGCAGTATTTT.